These 5 T cell receptor beta chains were sequenced from one sample in a study of T cells after yellow fever vaccination. TCRdb re-derived calls from the 5' RACE reads in MiXCR, one entry per CDR3 protein. In the table there are under 550,000 distinct CDR3 sequences, 20% to 25% of which are singletons. Sequences were derived from PBMCs, sampled roughly 23 days after the first yellow fever vaccination. These receptors all stem from a man between 18 and 29 years old who received the YFV17D yellow fever vaccine.

This clonotype was detected many times. The V gene is TRBV24-1, the J gene TRBJ2-7; 10 bases agree with TRBD1. This CDR3 comprises 15 residues. Germline trimming cut 12 bases from V and 3 bases from J; bases unmatched to any gene: 13. CDR1 KGHDR and CDR2 SFDVKD come from the germline V gene. The CDR3 loop reads CAPQARDRGLYEQYV. The CDR3 DNA reads as TGTGCCCCCCAGGCTCGGGACAGGGGACTCTACGAGCAGTACGTC.

This clonotype was recorded many times. V and J are TRBV4-3 and TRBJ2-5; the match to TRBD2 covers 15 bases. Germline loops: CDR1 LGHNA, CDR2 YSLEER. CDR3 size: 20 residues. After removal of 1 base from V and 3 bases from J, the junction contained 12 bases not matched to a gene. Written as DNA, the CDR3 is TGCGCCAGCAGCCAAGTTCCACCGGGACTAGCGGGGGGTCCCGAAGAGACCCAGTACTTC. Protein: CASSQVPPGLAGGPEETQYF.

The chain is built from TRBV25-1 and TRBJ2-5; D ambiguous. The germline V gene encodes CDR1 MGHDK and CDR2 SYGVNS. Deletions cut 3 bases from V and 2 bases from J, with 4 bases between. The CDR3 consists of 12 residues. Here the CDR3 DNA reads TGTGCCAGCAGTGACCCGCAAGAGACCCAGTACTTC. Protein product: CASSDPQETQYF.

The chain has TRBV18 and TRBJ2-6, with 7 bases that match TRBD2. The junction had 6 bases not matched to a gene; V was cut back by 5 bases and J by 2 bases. Germline V CDR1 and CDR2: KGHSH, LQKENI. This CDR3 is built from 16 residues. The CDR3 coding sequence is TGTGCCAGCTCATCTACACGGGGGGCTGGGGCCAACGTCCTGACTTTC. As protein: CASSSTRGAGANVLTF.

This clonotype appeared once. This chain joins TRBV25-1 and TRBJ1-3; possible D gene TRBD1, 6 bases. The V and J ends lost 3 bases and 6 bases respectively, with 18 bases between them. The V gene's germline CDR1 is MGHDK and CDR2 SYGVNS. The CDR3 is made up of 16 amino acids. CDR3 coding DNA: TGTGCCAGCAGTGACCTACACAGGGAAGGTCAAAACACCATATATTTT. Protein: CASSDLHREGQNTIYF.